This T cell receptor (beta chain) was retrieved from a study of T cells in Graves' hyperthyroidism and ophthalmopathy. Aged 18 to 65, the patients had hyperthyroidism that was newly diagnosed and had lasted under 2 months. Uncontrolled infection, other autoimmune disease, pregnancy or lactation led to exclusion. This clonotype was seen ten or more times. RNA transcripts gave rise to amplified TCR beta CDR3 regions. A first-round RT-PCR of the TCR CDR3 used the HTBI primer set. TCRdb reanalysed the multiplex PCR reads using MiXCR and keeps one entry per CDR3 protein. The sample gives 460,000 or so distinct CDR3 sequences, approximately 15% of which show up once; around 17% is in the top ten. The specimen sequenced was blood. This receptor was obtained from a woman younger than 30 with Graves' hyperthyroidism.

The CDR3 DNA follows: TGTGCCAGCAGTCAGGGACAGGGGGCATGGACTGAAGCTTTCTTT. This codes for CASSQGQGAWTEAFF. The chain carries TRBV2 and TRBJ1-1; 12 nucleotides match TRBD1. CDR3 length: 15 residues. Germline V CDR1 and CDR2: SNHLY, FYNNEI. The ends lost 5 bases at V and 5 bases at J; junction bases unmatched: 6. Combining the CDR3 with reference TRBV2 and TRBJ1-1 gives the whole variable domain EPEVTQTPSHQVTQMGQEVILRCVPISNHLYFYWYRQILGQKVEFLVSFYNNEISEKSEIFDDQFSVERPDGSNFTLKIRSTKLEDSAMYFCASSQGQGAWTEAFFGQGTRLTVV.